These 4 T cell receptor beta chains were sequenced from one sample in a study of blood T cell repertoires in COVID-19. Clones were sequenced by immunoSEQ multiplex PCR, and TCRdb holds only the in-frame ones, with some missing. The sample consists of fewer than 150,000 clones, about 86% of them appearing once. The specimen was peripheral blood. These receptor sequences come from a woman aged 50 to 60 with acute or convalescent COVID-19.

V and J are TRBV30 and TRBJ1-4; TRBD1 matches 10 bases. With 5 bases clipped from V and 8 bases from J, the junction kept 8 bases outside the gene matches. The CDR3 has 14 residues. The germline V gene encodes CDR1 GTSNPN and CDR2 SVGIG (reference sequence). DNA for the CDR3: TGTGCCTGGGGGACAGGGGCGCGTGGAGAAAAACTGTTTTTT. As protein: CAWGTGARGEKLFF.

This clone was observed a handful of times. The J gene is TRBJ1-1, the V gene TRBV19, with 9 bases matching TRBD1. Germline loops: CDR1 LNHDA, CDR2 SQIVND (reference sequence). The ends lost 8 bases at V and 5 bases at J; junction bases unmatched: 12. The CDR3 is made up of 15 amino acids. The CDR3 DNA sequence: TGTGCCAGTCGACGAGTTAACAGGGGGCCAACTGAAGCTTTCTTT. It yields the protein CASRRVNRGPTEAFF.

The CDR3 sequence is CATSRAEGTEAFF. Here the CDR3 DNA reads TGTGCCACCAGCCGGGCCGAGGGCACTGAAGCTTTCTTT. The chain couples TRBV24-1 to TRBJ1-1; unclear D gene. Trimming stripped 7 bases from V and 4 bases from J, with 12 bases between. The germline CDR1 and CDR2 sequences are KGHDR and SFDVKD. This CDR3 spans 13 amino acids.

A few counts support this clone. This chain connects TRBV4-1 to TRBJ1-2; D gene uncertain. V lost 4 bases and J 4 bases, leaving 10 bases between the germline ends. Looked up from germline, CDR1 is MGHRA and CDR2 is YSYEKL. The CDR3 has 13 amino acids. DNA of the CDR3: TGCGCCAGCAGCCCGGCGGTAGGCTATGGCTACACCTTC. Protein: CASSPAVGYGYTF.